The clone carrying this TCR beta chain has ten or more counts. Its antigen is not identified. TCRdb ran MiXCR on the 5' RACE reads and lists one entry per CDR3 protein. The sample has around 890,000 distinct CDR3 sequences, 12% seen once. This entry belongs to a study of CD8 T cells in ankylosing spondylitis. Whole-study results and caveats: Blood of patients with ankylosing spondylitis appeared to be characterized by a TCR beta motif of eight highly homologous variants.

The source of this sequence is a male donor with ankylosing spondylitis. Sequenced input: blood, either unsorted or a sorted T cell fraction (not recorded which).

Here the CDR3 reads CASSPGLFQVWGPDTEAFF. The CDR3 bases are TGCGCCAGCAGCCCCGGCCTTTTTCAGGTGTGGGGGCCAGACACTGAAGCTTTCTTT. This rearrangement joins TRBV5-1 to TRBJ1-1; weak D call: TRBD1 (6 bases). V lost 4 bases, J lost 3 bases, and 28 bases lay in between. There are 19 residues in the CDR3. Per the germline V gene, CDR1 is SGHRS and CDR2 is YFSETQ.